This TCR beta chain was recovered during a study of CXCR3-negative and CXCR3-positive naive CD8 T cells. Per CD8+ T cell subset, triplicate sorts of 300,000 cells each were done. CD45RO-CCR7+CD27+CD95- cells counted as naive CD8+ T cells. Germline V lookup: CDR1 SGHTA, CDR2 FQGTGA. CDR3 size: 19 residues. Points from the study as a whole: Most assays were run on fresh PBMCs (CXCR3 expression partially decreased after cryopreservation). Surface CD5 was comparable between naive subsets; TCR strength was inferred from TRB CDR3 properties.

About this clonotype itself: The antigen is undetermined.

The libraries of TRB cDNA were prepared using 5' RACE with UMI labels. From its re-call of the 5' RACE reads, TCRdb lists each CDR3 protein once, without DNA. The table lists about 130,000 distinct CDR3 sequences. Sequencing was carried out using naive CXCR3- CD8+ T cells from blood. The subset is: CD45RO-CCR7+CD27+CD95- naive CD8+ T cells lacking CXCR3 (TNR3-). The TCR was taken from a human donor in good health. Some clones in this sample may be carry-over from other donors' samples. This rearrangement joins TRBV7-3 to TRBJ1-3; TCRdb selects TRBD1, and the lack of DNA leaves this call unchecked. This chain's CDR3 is CASSSRDRAAGGGGNTIYF.